These 22 T cell receptor beta chains came from one sample sequenced in a study of T-cell memory formation after mild COVID-19. TCRdb re-called the 5' RACE reads through MiXCR, storing one row per CDR3 protein. This repertoire shows fewer than 250,000 distinct CDR3 sequences, around 26% found once; its top ten account for approximately 10%. Sample: PBMCs or a T cell subset sorted from them (not recorded which). The receptors originated from an adult woman who had mild COVID-19 (a few samples of this study predate the infection). Cell type and time point are not known.

The chain employs TRBV14 and TRBJ1-2; TRBD1 might be the D (6 bases). The CDR3 contains 14 residues. The ends were cut back, 3 bases at V and 4 bases at J, with 12 bases in the middle. Germline assignment: CDR1 SGHDN and CDR2 FVKESK. The CDR3 DNA follows: TGTGCCAGCAGCCATGGGGGGCGCAGCTATGGCTACACCTTC. It encodes CASSHGGRSYGYTF.

The chain joins TRBV7-2 to TRBJ2-2, with no clear D. V shed 6 bases and J shed 4 bases, with 9 bases lying between them. This CDR3 contains 13 residues. In germline, CDR1 is SGHTA, CDR2 FQGNSA. The CDR3: CASSPAFTGELFF. The CDR3 nucleotides are TGTGCCAGCAGTCCGGCTTTCACCGGGGAGCTGTTTTTT.

V gene TRBV3-1 combines with J gene TRBJ1-2; weak D call: TRBD1 (6 bases). The CDR3 sequence is 14 residues long. Deletions cut 7 bases from V and 2 bases from J, with 14 bases between. CDR1 is LGHDT, CDR2 YNNKEL, per germline (reference sequence). The CDR3 spells CASTWGGENYGYTF. DNA of the CDR3: TGTGCCAGCACTTGGGGGGGCGAGAACTATGGCTACACCTTC.

The sample holds many counts of this clonotype. The chain recombines TRBV7-9 with TRBJ2-7, with D possibly being TRBD2 (5 bases). Deletions cut 7 bases from V and 0 bases from J, with 7 bases between. The germline V gene encodes CDR1 SEHNR and CDR2 FQNEAQ (reference sequence). This CDR3 spans 12 amino acids. The CDR3 DNA is TGTGCCAGCAACGGAGGCTCCTACGAGCAGTACTTC. It encodes CASNGGSYEQYF.

At least ten counts were recorded for this clonotype. The CDR3 region is CASSESTDTQYF. CDR3 DNA: TGTGCCAGCAGCGAAAGCACAGATACGCAGTATTTT. V gene TRBV7-3 combines with J gene TRBJ2-3; D is uncertain. The CDR3 totals 12 residues. The ends were cut back, 5 bases at V and 0 bases at J, with 3 bases in the middle. Germline assignment: CDR1 SGHTA and CDR2 FQGTGA.

This clonotype was counted only a few times. The rearrangement uses TRBV2 and TRBJ1-1; no firm D call. The CDR3 totals 16 residues. The V gene's germline CDR1 is SNHLY and CDR2 FYNNEI. Trimming removed 0 bases at V and 5 bases at J, with 16 bases between. The CDR3 sequence is CASSEALEGWQTEAFF. The CDR3 nucleotides are TGTGCCAGCAGTGAAGCGCTTGAGGGCTGGCAGACTGAAGCTTTCTTT. Full variable domain (missing parts from reference TRBV2 and TRBJ1-1): EPEVTQTPSHQVTQMGQEVILRCVPISNHLYFYWYRQILGQKVEFLVSFYNNEISEKSEIFDDQFSVERPDGSNFTLKIRSTKLEDSAMYFCASSEALEGWQTEAFFGQGTRLTVV.

This clonotype was seen a handful of times. The chain couples TRBV7-9 to TRBJ2-7, with D possibly called TRBD1 or TRBD2 (5 bases each). The CDR3 loop spans 13 amino acids. Germline CDR1 SEHNR, CDR2 FQNEAQ (reference sequence). V was pared by 5 bases and J by 7 bases, with 15 bases between. The CDR3 sequence: CASSTGTVLEQYF. CDR3 nucleotides: TGTGCCAGCAGCACCGGGACGGTCTTAGAGCAGTACTTC.

The chain joins TRBV20-1 to TRBJ1-2, with a weak D call TRBD1 (5 bases). The V end was cut by 0 bases, the J end by 3 bases, with 11 bases between. Per germline, CDR1 DFQATT and CDR2 SNEGSKA (reference sequence). The CDR3 extends over 14 amino acids. The CDR3 is CSARDLRGHYGYTF. The CDR3 coding sequence is TGCAGTGCTAGAGATCTTAGGGGCCACTATGGCTACACCTTC.

This clonotype came up a few times. The rearrangement uses TRBV5-6 and TRBJ1-1; D unresolved. The CDR3 totals 14 residues. Per the germline V gene, CDR1 is SGHDT and CDR2 is YYEEEE. The V end was cut by 1 base, the J end by 1 base, with 8 bases between. CDR3 nucleotide sequence: TGTGCCAGCAGCTTGAGTGGGAAGAACACTGAAGCTTTCTTT. Amino acids: CASSLSGKNTEAFF.

The chain uses TRBV5-1 and TRBJ1-3, with D perhaps TRBD1 (6 bases). The CDR3 consists of 15 residues. V lost 3 bases and J 0 bases, leaving 10 bases between the germline ends. The V gene's germline CDR1 is SGHRS and CDR2 YFSETQ. This CDR3 is CASSYEQGSGNTIYF. CDR3 DNA: TGCGCCAGCAGCTACGAACAGGGCTCTGGAAACACCATATATTTT. Full variable domain (remainder filled in from reference TRBV5-1 and TRBJ1-3): KAGVTQTPRYLIKTRGQQVTLSCSPISGHRSVSWYQQTPGQGLQFLFEYFSETQRNKGNFPGRFSGRQFSNSRSEMNVSTLELGDSALYLCASSYEQGSGNTIYFGEGSWLTVV.

The genes are TRBV14 and TRBJ1-1; the D is unclear. Trimming stripped 0 bases from V and 6 bases from J, with 8 bases between. Germline CDR1 is SGHDN and CDR2 is FVKESK. The CDR3 covers 13 residues. The CDR3 region is CASSQEVAAEAFF. CDR3 DNA sequence: TGTGCCAGCAGCCAAGAGGTGGCCGCTGAAGCTTTCTTT.

This clonotype has a handful of counts. This chain uses TRBV7-9 with TRBJ1-2, with D possibly TRBD1 on 6 matching bases. With 5 bases removed from V and 8 bases from J, the gap between germline ends came to 18 bases. The CDR3 contains 14 residues. CDR1 and CDR2 from the germline V gene are SEHNR and FQNEAQ (reference sequence). The CDR3 loop reads CASSMLQGRGGYTF. The CDR3 region has the DNA TGTGCCAGCAGCATGCTGCAGGGGAGAGGAGGCTACACCTTC.

This clonotype showed up just a few times. The CDR3 region has the DNA TGTGCCAGCGAACAGGGGGGTCCCTGGGGTGGCTACACCTTC. Its translation is CASEQGGPWGGYTF. The V and J genes are TRBV7-9 and TRBJ1-2; 8 bases map to TRBD1. The V segment lost 8 bases and the J segment 7 bases; nucleotides outside the gene matches: 12. Germline loops: CDR1 SEHNR, CDR2 FQNEAQ (reference sequence). This CDR3 region has 14 residues.

This clonotype was observed a handful of times. The chain is built from TRBV10-2 and TRBJ1-1, with D unclear. V was cut by 6 bases and J by 4 bases, with 12 bases left in between. The CDR3 has 13 amino acids. The germline V gene has CDR1 WSHSY and CDR2 SAAADI. The CDR3 DNA is TGCGCCAGCAGGGTCGAGTCGGGCACTGAAGCTTTCTTT. Amino acid sequence: CASRVESGTEAFF.

The chain has TRBV5-1 and TRBJ2-7, with D perhaps being TRBD1 or TRBD2 (5 bases each). Trimming cost V 2 bases and J 3 bases, with 15 bases left between them. The CDR3 length is 15 residues. Germline CDR1 is SGHRS and CDR2 is YFSETQ. The CDR3 sequence is CASSFTGQTIYEQYF. DNA of the CDR3: TGCGCCAGCAGCTTCACGGGGCAGACCATCTACGAGCAGTACTTC.

The chain recombines TRBV7-2 with TRBJ2-1, with 9 nucleotides matching TRBD1. The V and J ends lost 1 base and 3 bases, in that order; junction bases with no gene match: 4. Germline values: CDR1 SGHTA, CDR2 FQGNSA. This CDR3 spans 16 amino acids. The CDR3 DNA sequence: TGTGCCAGCAGCTTAGTGGTGGGACAGGGCTACAATGAGCAGTTCTTC. This translates into CASSLVVGQGYNEQFF.

This clonotype was found a few times. The DNA of the CDR3 is TGTGCCAGCAGCTCCAGCGGGACTAGCGGGGGGACCTCTTTCGACATTCAGTACTTC. Its protein is CASSSSGTSGGTSFDIQYF. The chain has TRBV7-9 and TRBJ2-4; TRBD2 matches 15 bases. The CDR3 consists of 19 residues. Germline V CDR1 and CDR2: SEHNR, FQNEAQ (reference sequence). J was trimmed by 8 bases and V by 4 bases; bases with no gene match: 15.

This clonotype was counted only a few times. The gene calls are TRBV7-6 and TRBJ2-7; 7 bases match TRBD1. Unmatched junction bases numbered 6, after V lost 5 bases and J lost 2 bases. The CDR3 consists of 14 residues. The germline gives CDR1 SGHVS, CDR2 FNYEAQ. In DNA, the CDR3 is TGTGCCAGCAGCCCTGGACAGGCCGCCTACGAGCAGTACTTC. It yields the protein CASSPGQAAYEQYF. Complete variable domain (other parts from reference TRBV7-6 and TRBJ2-7): GAGVSQSPRYKVTKRGQDVALRCDPISGHVSLYWYRQALGQGPEFLTYFNYEAQQDKSGLPNDRFSAERPEGSISTLTIQRTEQRDSAMYRCASSPGQAAYEQYFGPGTRLTVT.

The J gene is TRBJ2-7, the V gene TRBV4-3; 7 nucleotides agree with TRBD2. The CDR3 extends over 16 amino acids. CDR1 LGHNA and CDR2 YSLEER come from the germline V gene. V was clipped by 0 bases and J by 2 bases; unmatched bases: 7. The CDR3 reads CASSQDRAGVAYEQYF. The CDR3 nucleotides read TGCGCCAGCAGCCAAGATCGGGCGGGAGTGGCCTACGAGCAGTACTTC.

V is TRBV5-1 and J is TRBJ1-1; D call uncertain. Per the germline V gene, CDR1 is SGHRS and CDR2 is YFSETQ. V lost 2 bases, J lost 5 bases, and 19 bases lay in between. This CDR3 spans 16 amino acids. The CDR3 DNA follows: TGCGCCAGCAGCTTAAGACACTTGGGTTCGGGGACTGAAGCTTTCTTT. Its protein is CASSLRHLGSGTEAFF. Full variable domain (remainder filled in from reference TRBV5-1 and TRBJ1-1): KAGVTQTPRYLIKTRGQQVTLSCSPISGHRSVSWYQQTPGQGLQFLFEYFSETQRNKGNFPGRFSGRQFSNSRSEMNVSTLELGDSALYLCASSLRHLGSGTEAFFGQGTRLTVV.

This clonotype turned up a few times. The V gene is TRBV7-9, the J gene TRBJ2-7, with D hard to call. The CDR3 is 12 amino acids. V was cut by 7 bases and J by 1 base, with 8 bases left in between. Germline V gene lookup returns CDR1 SEHNR and CDR2 FQNEAQ (reference sequence). In DNA form, the CDR3 reads TGTGCCAGCAACGGCGTTTCCTACGAGCAGTACTTC. Protein: CASNGVSYEQYF.

V gene TRBV29-1 combines with J gene TRBJ2-1; D gene uncertain. Germline V lookup: CDR1 SQVTM, CDR2 ANQGSEA. With 6 bases removed from V and 2 bases from J, the gap between germline ends came to 5 bases. The CDR3 consists of 11 residues. The CDR3, as DNA: TGCAGCGTGGGGACCTACAATGAGCAGTTCTTC. Protein product: CSVGTYNEQFF.